This entry describes one TCR beta chain. What it binds is unknown. CFSE-dim autoproliferating and CFSE-high non-proliferating T cells from unstimulated culture were sequenced separately. Cultures began with roughly 5x10^7 CFSE-labeled PBMCs, unstimulated for 7 days, with replicate wells pooled. These data are taken from a study of memory B cells and T cells in multiple sclerosis. Only in-frame clones appear in the TCRdb table, and some are missing; sequencing was by immunoSEQ multiplex PCR. The table lists approximately 47,000 clones, over 70% of them singletons. This sequence originates from a human donor with multiple sclerosis. The sample comprised PBMCs from blood kept in culture.

The CDR3 bases are TGTGCCAGCAGCGCTATACAGGTGACTTATGGCTACACCTTC. This sequence encodes CASSAIQVTYGYTF. The V gene is TRBV5-6, the J gene TRBJ1-2; possible D gene TRBD1, 5 bases. CDR3 length: 14 amino acids. Trimming took 4 bases from V and 5 from J, leaving 15 bases between them. Germline CDR1 reads SGHDT; CDR2 reads YYEEEE.